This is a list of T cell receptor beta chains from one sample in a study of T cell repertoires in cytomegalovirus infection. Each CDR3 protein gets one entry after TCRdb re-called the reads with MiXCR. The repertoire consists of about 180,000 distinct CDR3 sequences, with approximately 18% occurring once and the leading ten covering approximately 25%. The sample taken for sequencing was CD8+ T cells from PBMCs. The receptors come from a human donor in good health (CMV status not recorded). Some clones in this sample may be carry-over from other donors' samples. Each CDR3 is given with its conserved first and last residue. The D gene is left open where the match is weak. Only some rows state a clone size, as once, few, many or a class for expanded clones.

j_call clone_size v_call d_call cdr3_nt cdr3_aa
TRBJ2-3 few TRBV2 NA TGTGCCAGCAGGGAGGGGACGGGCACAGATACGCAGTATTTT CASREGTGTDTQYF
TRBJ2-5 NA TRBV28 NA TGTGCCAGCAGTCTACAGGGTCGGGAGACCCAGTACTTC CASSLQGRETQYF
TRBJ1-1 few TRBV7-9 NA TGTGCCAGCAGCTTTGAATCGGTGAACACTGAAGCTTTCTTT CASSFESVNTEAFF
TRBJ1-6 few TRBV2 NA TGTGCCAGCACGCCCGCCCGTTCCAATAATTCACCCCTCCACTTT CASTPARSNNSPLHF
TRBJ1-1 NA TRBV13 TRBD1 TGTGCCAGCAGCACAGGACAGGGTTTTGAAGCTTTCTTT CASSTGQGFEAFF
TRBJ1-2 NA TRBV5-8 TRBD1 TGTGCCAGCAGCCCGGGACAGGGGCCCTATGGCTACACCTTC CASSPGQGPYGYTF
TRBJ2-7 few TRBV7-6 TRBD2 TGTGCCAGCAGCTTAGCTGCGACTAGCGGGGGCCTTTCCTACGAGCAGTACTTC CASSLAATSGGLSYEQYF
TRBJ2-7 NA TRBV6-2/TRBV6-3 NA TGTGCCGGATCTCAGGGTTATTCCTACGAGCAGTACTTC CAGSQGYSYEQYF
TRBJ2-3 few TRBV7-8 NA TGTGCCAGCAGCCCGGGGGCGGGGCGGGATACAGATACGCAGTATTTT CASSPGAGRDTDTQYF
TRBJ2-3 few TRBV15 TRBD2 TGTGCCACCAGCAGAGATAGGCGGGGGGGAGCAGATACGCAGTATTTT CATSRDRRGGADTQYF
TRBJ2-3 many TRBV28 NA TGTGCCAGCACCCCCCCGGGGAGGGGGGATACGCAGTATTTT CASTPPGRGDTQYF
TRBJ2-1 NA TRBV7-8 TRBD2 TGTGCCAGCATCCACATAGCGGGGGGGCACAATGAGCAGTTCTTC CASIHIAGGHNEQFF
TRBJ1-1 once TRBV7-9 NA TGTGCCAGCAGCCGTATACAGGGATTCCTCACTGAAGCTTTCTTT CASSRIQGFLTEAFF
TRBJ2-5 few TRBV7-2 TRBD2 TGTGCCAGCGAAACGGGAGGTACAGAGACCCAGTACTTC CASETGGTETQYF
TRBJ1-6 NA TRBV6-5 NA TGTGCCAGCACCAGGGTTAGAGGCTCCTATAATTCACCCCTCCACTTT CASTRVRGSYNSPLHF
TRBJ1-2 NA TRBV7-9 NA TGTGCCAGCAGCCGCACAGGGCCCTCTGTCTATGGCTACACCTTC CASSRTGPSVYGYTF
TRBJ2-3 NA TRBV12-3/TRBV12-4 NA TGTGCCACCTCATGGACATGGGGGGATACCGATACGCAGTATTTT CATSWTWGDTDTQYF
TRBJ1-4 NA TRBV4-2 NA TGTGCCAGCAGCCAAGAATTCCAGGCAACTAATGAAAAACTGTTTTTT CASSQEFQATNEKLFF
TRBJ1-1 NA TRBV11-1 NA TGTGCCAGCAGCTTACCTCCGGACACCAGCACTGAAGCTTTCTTT CASSLPPDTSTEAFF
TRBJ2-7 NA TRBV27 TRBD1 TGTGCCAGCAGCCAGACGGGACAGGGGCTCTACGAGCAGTACTTC CASSQTGQGLYEQYF
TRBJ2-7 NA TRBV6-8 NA TGTGCCAGCACCCAAGGGATCCGAGGACTCTACGAGCAGTACTTC CASTQGIRGLYEQYF
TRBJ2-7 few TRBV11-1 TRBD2 TGTGCCAGCAGCTTAGTCTGGCGGGGGATCCACTACGAGCAGTACTTC CASSLVWRGIHYEQYF
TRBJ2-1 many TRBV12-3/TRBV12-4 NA TGTGCCAGCAGTTTAGGGGGGACCTACAATGAGCAGTTCTTC CASSLGGTYNEQFF
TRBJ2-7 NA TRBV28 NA TGTGCCAGCAGTCCTACCAAAAAGACAGGACCTACCTACGAGCAGTACTTC CASSPTKKTGPTYEQYF
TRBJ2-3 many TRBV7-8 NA TGTGCCAGCAGCTCCCCAGACTCGGGGGAAGATACGCAGTATTTT CASSSPDSGEDTQYF
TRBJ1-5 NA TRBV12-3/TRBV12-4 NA TGTGCCAGCAGTTTTGGTGGTATGGGCAATCAGCCCCAGCATTTT CASSFGGMGNQPQHF
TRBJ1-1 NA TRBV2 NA TGTGCCAGCAAATTGGGGGTTGAGACTGAAGCTTTCTTT CASKLGVETEAFF
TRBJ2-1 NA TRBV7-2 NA TGTGCCAGCACCCTCGGGACGGAAGAGCAGTTCTTC CASTLGTEEQFF
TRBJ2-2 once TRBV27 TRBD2 TGTGCCAGCAGTTTGACTAGCGGGGGCACGGACACCGGGGAGCTGTTTTTT CASSLTSGGTDTGELFF
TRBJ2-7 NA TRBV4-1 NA TGCGCCAGCAGCCCGAGGGAGATCGACGAGCAGTACTTC CASSPREIDEQYF
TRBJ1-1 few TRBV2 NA TGTGCCAGCAGTGCAGGGGCAAGGAACACTGAAGCTTTCTTT CASSAGARNTEAFF
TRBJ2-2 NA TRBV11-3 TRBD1 TGTGCCAGCAGCCCTGACAGGGGGTACACCGGGGAGCTGTTTTTT CASSPDRGYTGELFF
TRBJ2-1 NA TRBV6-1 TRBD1 TGTGCCAGCAGTGCAACTTTGGACAGGTACAATGAGCAGTTCTTC CASSATLDRYNEQFF
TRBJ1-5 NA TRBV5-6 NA TGTGCCAGCAGCTGGGGGGATGCCCAGCCCCAGCATTTT CASSWGDAQPQHF
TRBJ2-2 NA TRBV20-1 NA TGCAGTGCTCCCTTTGGGGGGAACACCGGGGAGCTGTTTTTT CSAPFGGNTGELFF
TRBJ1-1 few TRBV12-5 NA TGTGCTAGTGGTACGACAGCCAACACTGAAGCTTTCTTT CASGTTANTEAFF
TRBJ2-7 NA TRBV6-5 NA TGTGCCAGCAGTTACTCGGAGGGTTACGTCTACGAGCAGTACTTC CASSYSEGYVYEQYF
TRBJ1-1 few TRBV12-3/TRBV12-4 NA TGTGCCAGCAGTTTAGCGACAGTCATGAACACTGAAGCTTTCTTT CASSLATVMNTEAFF
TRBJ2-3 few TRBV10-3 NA TGTGCCATCAGCGGCCCAGATACGCAGTATTTT CAISGPDTQYF
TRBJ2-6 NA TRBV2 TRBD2 TGTGCCAGCAGTGGCGTAGCGGGAGGATCTGGGGCCAACGTCCTGACTTTC CASSGVAGGSGANVLTF
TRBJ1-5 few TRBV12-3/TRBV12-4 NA TGTGCCAGCAGTTTTAGCCAGACCTATAGCAATCAGCCCCAGCATTTT CASSFSQTYSNQPQHF
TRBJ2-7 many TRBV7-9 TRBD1 TGTGCCAGCAGCTTAGGGACAGGGACCTACGAGCAGTACTTC CASSLGTGTYEQYF
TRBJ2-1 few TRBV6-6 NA TGTGCCAGCAGTTACGTGGGCCTAAGCTCCTACAATGAGCAGTTCTTC CASSYVGLSSYNEQFF
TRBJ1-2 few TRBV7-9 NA TGTGCCAGCAGCCATCCCTCGGCTAACTATGGCTACACCTTC CASSHPSANYGYTF
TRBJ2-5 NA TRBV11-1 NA TGTGCCAGCAGCGGGAGGCAGGGTCAAGAGACCCAGTACTTC CASSGRQGQETQYF
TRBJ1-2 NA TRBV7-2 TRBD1 TGTGCCAGCAGCTGGGGACAGGGTGGGGGCTATGGCTACACCTTC CASSWGQGGGYGYTF
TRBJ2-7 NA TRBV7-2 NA TGTGCCAGCAGCTCTATCAGGGTAACAACCTACGAGCAGTACTTC CASSSIRVTTYEQYF
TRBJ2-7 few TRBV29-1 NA TGCAGCGTTGTGTCCCAGGACGCCACCTACGAGCAGTACTTC CSVVSQDATYEQYF
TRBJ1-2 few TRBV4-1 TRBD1 TGCGCCAGCAGCCAAGGATCCGGGACAGGGGGCGCAGGATTCCTCTATGGCTACACCTTC CASSQGSGTGGAGFLYGYTF
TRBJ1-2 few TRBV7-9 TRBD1 TGTGCCAGCAGCTTAAGGGACAGCCCTCGAGACTATGGCTACACCTTC CASSLRDSPRDYGYTF
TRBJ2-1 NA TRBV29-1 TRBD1 TGCAGCGTTGTTGGACAGGGGTCCTACAATGAGCAGTTCTTC CSVVGQGSYNEQFF
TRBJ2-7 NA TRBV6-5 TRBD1 TGTGCCAGCAGTTTACAGACAGGGGTTCGTTTCGAGCAGTACTTC CASSLQTGVRFEQYF
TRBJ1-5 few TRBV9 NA TGTGCCAGCAGCGTAGTAGGGGATGGGCAGCCCCAGCATTTT CASSVVGDGQPQHF